The 17 T cell receptor beta chains below come from one sample, sequenced in a study of T cell changes during pregnancy in multiple sclerosis. Libraries were prepared by immunoSEQ multiplex PCR; TCRdb keeps only in-frame clonotypes and omits some of them. The data show 69,000 or so clones, with over 80% seen just once and approximately 2.4% held by the top ten. The sequences come from peripheral blood, collected before pregnancy. The receptors come from a female donor with multiple sclerosis, enrolled in a pregnancy study.

CDR3 sequence reads: CASSMTLLGGLTEAFF. The CDR3 nucleotides read TGTGCCAGTAGTATGACCCTCCTAGGAGGTCTCACTGAAGCTTTCTTT. The chain employs TRBV19 and TRBJ1-1; D remains unclear. Germline loops: CDR1 LNHDA, CDR2 SQIVND (reference sequence). The V end lost 3 bases, the J end lost 4 bases, and 18 bases lay between the germline ends. This CDR3 region has 16 residues.

The chain links TRBV6-4 to TRBJ1-2; no clear D. Germline CDR1 MRHNA, CDR2 SNTAGT. V lost 9 bases and J lost 5, with 22 bases in between. CDR3 length: 15 amino acids. CDR3 nucleotide sequence: TGTGCCAGTATTCCTGACGGGATGGGCAAATATGGCTACACCTTC. Protein product: CASIPDGMGKYGYTF.

This chain connects TRBV19 to TRBJ2-7, with D maybe TRBD1 (5 bases). Trimming left V 3 bases short and J 4 bases short, with 13 bases between. The CDR3 is 14 amino acids. CDR1 LNHDA and CDR2 SQIVND come from the germline V gene (reference sequence). The CDR3 DNA follows: TGTGCCAGTAGTATGCTTCCGACAGATTACGAGCAGTACTTC. Encoded protein: CASSMLPTDYEQYF.

Here the CDR3 DNA reads TGTGCCTGGAATTCGGGACTAGCGGGATACGAGCAGTACTTC. It codes for CAWNSGLAGYEQYF. The V call is TRBV30, the J call TRBJ2-7, with 13 bases that match TRBD2. The junction had 4 bases not matched to a gene; V was cut back by 4 bases and J by 4 bases. The CDR3 covers 14 residues. Germline-derived CDR1 and CDR2 are GTSNPN and SVGIG (reference sequence).

This chain uses TRBV7-3 with TRBJ2-5, with 7 bases matching TRBD1. CDR1 and CDR2 from the germline V gene are SGHTA and FQGTGA. The V and J ends lost 3 bases and 5 bases, in that order; junction bases with no gene match: 9. The CDR3 covers 15 residues. The CDR3: CASSLGDSLPETQYF. Written as DNA, the CDR3 is TGTGCCAGCAGCTTGGGGGACAGCTTACCGGAGACCCAGTACTTC.

The rearrangement links TRBV5-4 to TRBJ2-1; 12 bases line up with TRBD2. CDR1 SGHNT and CDR2 YYREEE come from the germline V gene (reference sequence). The CDR3 spans 16 residues. V gave up 3 bases and J gave up 5 bases; unmatched junction bases: 6. The chain's CDR3 is CASSYPSGRADNEQFF. In nucleotides, the CDR3 is TGTGCCAGCAGCTATCCTAGCGGGAGGGCCGACAATGAGCAGTTCTTC.

The chain has TRBV4-2 and TRBJ2-1; D perhaps matches TRBD2 (5 bases). The CDR3 spans 16 residues. Trimming pared 4 bases from V and 6 bases from J, leaving 19 bases between. CDR1 and CDR2 from the germline V gene are LGHNA and YNFKEQ. The CDR3 DNA reads as TGTGCCAGCAGCCGTGAGAGAGCGGTCCTCAGCAATGAGCAGTTCTTC. It translates to CASSRERAVLSNEQFF.

This CDR3 reads CASSPLAGPNEQYF. In nucleotides, the CDR3 is TGTGCCAGCAGCCCCCTCGCAGGCCCCAACGAGCAGTACTTC. The rearrangement joins TRBV7-9 to TRBJ2-7; D remains unclear. The V end was cut by 5 bases, the J end by 5 bases, with 16 bases between. Germline V gene lookup returns CDR1 SEHNR and CDR2 FQNEAQ (reference sequence). The CDR3 spans 14 residues.

This chain connects TRBV29-1 to TRBJ1-2; TRBD1 agrees at 12 bases. This CDR3 contains 14 residues. The J segment lost 7 bases and the V segment lost 5 bases, leaving 8 bases of the junction unmatched. The V gene's germline CDR1 is SQVTM and CDR2 ANQGSEA. CDR3 DNA: TGCAGCGTTTCAAGGGGACAGGGGGCAGGTGGCTACACCTTC. Protein: CSVSRGQGAGGYTF.

J is TRBJ2-7 and V is TRBV28, with D possibly matching TRBD1 (6 bases). Trimming took 9 bases from V and 4 from J, leaving 19 bases between them. Germline lookup yields CDR1 MDHEN and CDR2 SYDVKM. CDR3 size: 14 residues. The CDR3 here is CASFTGLSGYEQYF. The CDR3 DNA follows: TGTGCCAGTTTTACAGGGCTTTCGGGATACGAGCAGTACTTC. Based on the CDR3 plus reference TRBV28 and TRBJ2-7, the full variable domain is DVKVTQSSRYLVKRTGEKVFLECVQDMDHENMFWYRQDPGLGLRLIYFSYDVKMKEKGDIPEGYSVSREKKERFSLILESASTNQTSMYLCASFTGLSGYEQYFGPGTRLTVT.

This clone was counted a few times. J is TRBJ2-3 and V is TRBV4-3, with D possibly being TRBD1 (5 bases). V was cut by 1 base and J by 4 bases, with 12 bases left in between. Germline assignment: CDR1 LGHNA and CDR2 YSLEER. The CDR3 loop spans 15 amino acids. This CDR3 reads CASSQGLTGADTQYF. The CDR3 DNA sequence: TGCGCCAGCAGCCAAGGGCTAACAGGAGCAGATACGCAGTATTTT.

The chain has TRBV19 and TRBJ1-1; TRBD1 is a possible D gene (6 bases). This CDR3 has 14 amino acids. With 6 bases removed from V and 5 bases from J, the gap between germline ends came to 16 bases. The germline V gene encodes CDR1 LNHDA and CDR2 SQIVND (reference sequence). Here the CDR3 reads CASSVGTLSTEAFF. In DNA, the CDR3 is TGTGCCAGTAGCGTCGGGACATTAAGTACTGAAGCTTTCTTT.

In DNA form, the CDR3 reads TGTGCCAGTAGTATAAGCGACAGGTGGTGGACCCAGTACTTC. Protein sequence: CASSISDRWWTQYF. The chain is built from TRBV19 and TRBJ2-5, with D possibly TRBD1 on 6 matching bases. In germline, CDR1 is LNHDA, CDR2 SQIVND (reference sequence). CDR3 length: 14 amino acids. V was trimmed by 2 bases and J by 7 bases, leaving 14 bases between them.

The rearrangement links TRBV5-1 to TRBJ2-2; 8 nucleotides align to TRBD2. The length of the CDR3 is 16 residues. After removal of 1 base from V and 4 bases from J, the junction contained 6 bases not matched to a gene. Germline V gene data show CDR1 as SGHRS and CDR2 as YFSETQ. CDR3 DNA: TGCGCCAGCAGCTTGATTGGTCTAGCGGGCACCGGGGAGCTGTTTTTT. This gives the protein CASSLIGLAGTGELFF.

The chain carries TRBV29-1 and TRBJ1-2; 9 bases are a match to TRBD1. J lost 6 bases, V lost 7 bases, and 6 bases had no gene match. Per germline, CDR1 SQVTM and CDR2 ANQGSEA. The CDR3 runs 12 residues. The CDR3 protein is CSGRDRVDGYTF. Here the CDR3 DNA reads TGCAGCGGCCGGGACAGGGTGGATGGCTACACCTTC.

This chain joins TRBV5-1 and TRBJ2-1, with 7 bases identical to TRBD2. The CDR3 runs to 13 residues. With 0 bases clipped from V and 9 bases from J, the junction kept 3 bases outside the gene matches. CDR1 is SGHRS, CDR2 YFSETQ, per germline. The CDR3: CASSLELAAEQFF. The CDR3 region has the DNA TGCGCCAGCAGCTTGGAGCTAGCGGCTGAGCAGTTCTTC.

The chain carries TRBV29-1 and TRBJ2-1; TRBD2 matches 9 bases. V lost 3 bases, J lost 0 bases, and 3 bases stayed unmatched. The germline gives CDR1 SQVTM, CDR2 ANQGSEA. The CDR3 is made up of 15 amino acids. CDR3 sequence (DNA): TGCAGCGTTGAGGGGACTAGCTCCTCCTACAATGAGCAGTTCTTC. Amino acid sequence: CSVEGTSSSYNEQFF.